This TCR beta chain was captured in a study of T cells in Graves' hyperthyroidism and ophthalmopathy. This clonotype has ten or more counts. In making diagnoses, clinical symptoms, serum thyroxine and TRAb, thyroid ultrasound and orbital computed tomography were all used. V was clipped by 2 bases and J by 4 bases; unmatched bases: 5. This CDR3 spans 14 amino acids. Germline V gives CDR1 MDHEN, CDR2 SYDVKM. Amplification of TCR beta CDR3 regions used RNA as the template. TCR CDR3 regions were first amplified by RT-PCR with HTBI primers. TCRdb redid the calling of the multiplex PCR reads with MiXCR, one entry per CDR3 protein. The repertoire holds some 770,000 distinct CDR3 sequences, with approximately 16% as singletons.

Sequencing input: blood. This sequence was found in a young man with Graves' hyperthyroidism. The V and J genes are TRBV28 and TRBJ2-7, with TRBD1 identical over 7 bases. The CDR3: CASSLTGRGYEQYF. DNA for the CDR3: TGTGCCAGCAGTTTAACCGGCAGGGGGTACGAGCAGTACTTC. Supplemented by reference TRBV28 and TRBJ2-7, the full variable domain reads DVKVTQSSRYLVKRTGEKVFLECVQDMDHENMFWYRQDPGLGLRLIYFSYDVKMKEKGDIPEGYSVSREKKERFSLILESASTNQTSMYLCASSLTGRGYEQYFGPGTRLTVT.